What follows are 4 T cell receptor beta chains derived from one specimen sequenced in a study of shared clonotypes between healthy human individuals. Method: immunoSEQ multiplex PCR; TCRdb's copy keeps in-frame clones and lacks some. The sample has around 700,000 clones, about three quarters seen once. What was sequenced was memory CD4+ T cells sorted from blood. The subset here: CD45RA-negative fraction. The receptor source for this set is a woman in her twenties or thirties in good health.

In DNA, the CDR3 is TGTGCCAGCAGTCCGATGACTAGCGGAAAGTACAATGAGCAGTTCTTC. It yields the protein CASSPMTSGKYNEQFF. V usage is TRBV28 and J usage is TRBJ2-1; 9 positions match TRBD2. Germline lookup yields CDR1 MDHEN and CDR2 SYDVKM. Trimming took 5 bases from V and 4 from J; bases not matched to a gene: 9. The CDR3 runs 16 residues.

For this clone: A much bigger clone sits one base away, suggesting this may be a read error. V gene TRBV6-6 combines with J gene TRBJ1-2, with 7 bases lining up with TRBD1. CDR3 length: 14 residues. V dropped 6 bases and J dropped 1; count of bases not matched to a gene: 5. The germline CDR1 and CDR2 sequences are MNHNY and SVGAGI (reference sequence). This CDR3 is CASSPTGINYGYTF. Here the CDR3 DNA reads TGTGCCAGCAGCCCGACAGGGATTAACTATGGCTACACCTTC.

The rearrangement uses TRBV10-3 and TRBJ2-2, with 7 bases that match TRBD1. The junction had 5 bases not matched to a gene; V was cut back by 7 bases and J by 0 bases. The CDR3 covers 15 residues. The germline V gene has CDR1 ENHRY and CDR2 SYGVKD. In DNA, the CDR3 is TGTGCCATCAAACAGACAGGGCCGAACACCGGGGAGCTGTTTTTT. Protein: CAIKQTGPNTGELFF.

The J gene is TRBJ2-7, the V gene TRBV5-1; possibly TRBD2 for D (5 bases). This CDR3 contains 14 residues. CDR1 is SGHRS, CDR2 YFSETQ, per germline. Trimming removed 2 bases at V and 3 bases at J, with 12 bases between. The CDR3 DNA is TGCGCCAGCAGCTTCTATGGGAGTGTCTACGAGCAGTACTTC. Protein product: CASSFYGSVYEQYF.